The present TCR beta chain was sequenced within a study of cytomegalovirus exposure and HLA in healthy donors. The CDR3 loop spans 16 amino acids. V gave up 4 bases and J gave up 0 bases, with 12 bases separating them. Germline V gene sequence: CDR1 MGHRA, CDR2 YSYEKL. PCR was performed using 60 Vbeta and 13 Jbeta primers. Measured with immunoSEQ multiplex PCR; TCRdb has only the in-frame clones, and not every one. The sample consists of approximately 110,000 clones, roughly 73% of them appearing once. The sample comprised PBMCs. The clonotype comes from a man aged 60-69 years in good health and CMV-seropositive. V is TRBV4-1 and J is TRBJ1-4, with D perhaps matching TRBD1 (6 bases). This CDR3 reads CASSRGQPATNEKLFF. The DNA of the CDR3 is TGCGCCAGCAGCCGGGGACAACCGGCAACTAATGAAAAACTGTTTTTT.